These T cell receptor beta chains were read from a single sample in a study of Tregs in tolerant kidney transplant recipients. The repertoire was sequenced with immunoSEQ multiplex PCR; TCRdb's copy has only in-frame clones and lacks some. The sample has approximately 75,000 clones, less than 95% seen once; the top ten hold approximately 0.33%. Sequences were derived from Tregs from blood, sampled before the transplant. The receptors here all came from a human donor who received a combined kidney and bone marrow transplant. CDR3s include the opening cysteine and the closing phenylalanine or tryptophan. D genes are given only for firm matches. Clone size is stated in some rows and not others, as once, few, many or a class when expanded.

D	size	V	J	CDR3	DNA
-	once	TRBV11-2	TRBJ1-2	CAGTKGSSYGYTF	TGTGCCGGCACCAAAGGGTCTAGCTATGGCTACACCTTC
TRBD1	-	TRBV18	TRBJ1-1	CASSSSVDRDTEAFF	TGTGCCAGCTCATCCTCGGTCGACAGGGACACTGAAGCTTTCTTT
TRBD2	-	TRBV28	TRBJ2-1	CASSLILAGGRDEQFF	TGTGCCAGCAGTTTAATACTAGCGGGGGGGAGGGATGAGCAGTTCTTC
-	-	TRBV6-6	TRBJ2-1	CASTAGLLSSYNEQFF	TGTGCCAGCACCGCTGGACTTCTGAGCTCCTACAATGAGCAGTTCTTC
-	-	TRBV5-8	TRBJ2-3	CASQVRQNTDTQYF	TGTGCCAGCCAAGTGCGGCAGAACACAGATACGCAGTATTTT
-	-	TRBV4-1	TRBJ2-1	CASSQVSGILKKEQFF	TGCGCCAGCAGCCAGGTTAGCGGAATACTAAAAAAGGAGCAGTTCTTC
TRBD1	-	TRBV5-1	TRBJ2-2	CASSLRDRATGELFF	TGCGCCAGCAGCTTGAGGGACAGGGCCACCGGGGAGCTGTTTTTT
-	-	TRBV10-3	TRBJ2-1	CAISRTGPYNEQFF	TGTGCCATCAGTCGGACCGGTCCATACAATGAGCAGTTCTTC
-	-	TRBV7-7	TRBJ2-3	CASSSRTKTSTDTQYF	TGTGCCAGCAGCTCTCGGACTAAAACTAGCACAGATACGCAGTATTTT
TRBD1	once	TRBV7-9	TRBJ2-3	CASGNRDRRTDTQYF	TGTGCCAGCGGGAACCGGGACAGACGCACAGATACGCAGTATTTT
-	-	TRBV6-6	TRBJ2-3	CASSRWGRGTDTQYF	TGTGCCAGCAGTCGATGGGGTCGGGGCACAGATACGCAGTATTTT
TRBD1	-	TRBV2	TRBJ1-1	CASSPDRGLTEAFF	TGTGCCAGCAGTCCAGACAGGGGTCTGACTGAAGCTTTCTTT
TRBD2	-	TRBV9	TRBJ2-1	CASSPWRAGDVVDEQFF	TGTGCCAGCAGCCCCTGGAGAGCGGGAGATGTGGTCGATGAGCAGTTCTTC
TRBD2	-	TRBV9	TRBJ2-7	CASRRTSGRGTYEQYF	TGTGCCAGCAGGAGGACTAGCGGGAGGGGGACCTACGAGCAGTACTTC
TRBD2	-	TRBV28	TRBJ2-3	CASSDGLAGEADTQYF	TGTGCCAGCAGCGACGGACTAGCGGGAGAGGCAGATACGCAGTATTTT
TRBD1	-	TRBV10-3	TRBJ1-5	CAISDGQGGSNQPQHF	TGTGCCATCAGTGATGGACAGGGGGGCAGCAATCAGCCCCAGCATTTT
TRBD1	-	TRBV18	TRBJ2-5	CASSPPGQGGPQETQYF	TGTGCCAGCTCACCCCCGGGACAGGGAGGTCCCCAAGAGACCCAGTACTTC
TRBD1	-	TRBV2	TRBJ1-1	CATAEGTGLNTEAFF	TGTGCCACCGCCGAAGGGACAGGGCTAAACACTGAAGCTTTCTTT
TRBD1	once	TRBV7-9	TRBJ2-2	CASSLGTGEGGELFF	TGTGCCAGCAGCTTGGGGACAGGGGAGGGCGGGGAGCTGTTTTTT
-	-	TRBV30	TRBJ1-2	CAWSVQAARYGYTF	TGTGCCTGGAGTGTACAGGCAGCTCGCTATGGCTACACCTTC
TRBD2	-	TRBV10-3	TRBJ2-1	CAISGSVAGDSYNEQFF	TGTGCCATCAGTGGATCGGTAGCGGGGGATTCCTACAATGAGCAGTTCTTC
TRBD1	-	TRBV7-7	TRBJ2-5	CASSPGTAQETQYF	TGTGCTAGCAGCCCCGGGACAGCACAAGAGACCCAGTACTTC
-	-	TRBV11-2	TRBJ2-1	CASSLSLNEQFF	TGTGCCAGCAGCTTGAGTCTCAATGAGCAGTTCTTC
-	medium-sized	TRBV19	TRBJ1-5	CASTPSGGSNQPQHF	TGTGCCAGTACCCCCTCGGGCGGAAGCAATCAGCCCCAGCATTTT
-	-	TRBV7-2	TRBJ2-7	CASSLDSGGTYEQYF	TGTGCCAGCAGCTTAGATTCGGGTGGGACCTACGAGCAGTACTTC
-	-	TRBV5-1	TRBJ2-1	CASSIQGNEQFF	TGCGCCAGCAGCATCCAGGGCAATGAGCAGTTCTTC
-	-	TRBV25-1	TRBJ2-1	CASGNYNEQFF	TGTGCCAGCGGGAACTACAATGAGCAGTTCTTC
-	medium-sized	TRBV7-2	TRBJ2-4	CASSLVSQIQYF	TGTGCCAGCAGCTTAGTGAGTCAGATTCAGTACTTC
-	-	TRBV9	TRBJ2-1	CASSPYARQGGNEQFF	TGTGCCAGCAGCCCCTACGCCCGCCAGGGCGGCAATGAGCAGTTCTTC
TRBD1	-	TRBV4-1	TRBJ1-5	CASSQAGTVGNQPQHF	TGCGCCAGCAGCCAAGCGGGGACAGTGGGCAATCAGCCCCAGCATTTT
TRBD1	-	TRBV7-9	TRBJ2-7	CASSFSDRGQEQYF	TGTGCCAGCAGCTTTAGTGACAGGGGGCAGGAGCAGTACTTC
-	-	TRBV19	TRBJ2-4	CASSIEAASRFIPLGKNIQYF	TGTGCCAGTAGTATAGAGGCAGCTTCCCGCTTTATTCCGCTAGGCAAAAACATTCAGTACTTC
-	-	TRBV2	TRBJ1-1	CASSKGGNTEAFF	TGTGCCAGCAGTAAGGGGGGGAACACTGAAGCTTTCTTT
TRBD1	-	TRBV10-2	TRBJ1-3	CASSTGGPGNTIYF	TGCGCCAGCAGTACAGGGGGCCCTGGAAACACCATATATTTT
-	-	TRBV27	TRBJ1-5	CASSKQGPDQPQHF	TGTGCCAGCAGTAAACAGGGACCGGATCAGCCCCAGCATTTT
TRBD2	-	TRBV28	TRBJ2-2	CASSSGWTSGVGELFF	TGTGCCAGCAGCTCCGGATGGACTAGCGGAGTCGGGGAGCTGTTTTTT
-	few	TRBV27	TRBJ1-1	CASSLSAAAENTEAFF	TGTGCCAGCAGTTTATCAGCGGCGGCGGAGAACACTGAAGCTTTCTTT
TRBD1	-	TRBV15	TRBJ2-7	CATSREGRGPREQYF	TGTGCCACCAGCAGAGAGGGCAGGGGGCCCCGCGAGCAGTACTTC
TRBD1	-	TRBV7-6	TRBJ2-7	CASSLGPGQGTYEQYF	TGTGCCAGCAGCTTAGGACCGGGACAGGGGACCTACGAGCAGTACTTC
-	-	TRBV18	TRBJ1-1	CASSPSFNSEAFF	TGTGCCAGCTCACCATCTTTCAATTCTGAAGCTTTCTTT
TRBD2	-	TRBV7-9	TRBJ2-3	CASSLWASGSVGTDTQYF	TGTGCCAGCAGCTTATGGGCTAGCGGGAGTGTTGGCACAGATACGCAGTATTTT
-	-	TRBV11-2	TRBJ1-5	CASSLDGSNQPQHF	TGTGCCAGCAGCTTAGACGGGAGCAATCAGCCCCAGCATTTT
TRBD1	-	TRBV18	TRBJ2-1	CASTTGQGLQFF	TGTGCCAGCACGACCGGACAGGGGCTACAGTTCTTC
TRBD1	-	TRBV7-2	TRBJ2-7	CASSLVQGATYEQYF	TGTGCCAGCAGCTTAGTCCAGGGGGCGACCTACGAGCAGTACTTC
-	-	TRBV19	TRBJ1-1	CASSIGGNTEAFF	TGTGCCAGTAGTATAGGAGGCAACACTGAAGCTTTCTTT